Described below is a single T cell receptor (beta chain) sequence and its context. This sample was taken from a study of blood T cell repertoires in COVID-19. Across the study: Researchers got acute and convalescent COVID-19 samples from the United States, Italy and Spain. Sources were T cells, B-cell-depleted T cells, or PBMCs; the material itself was cDNA or gDNA.

Authors' data handling: The authors estimated nucleated cell counts from reference gene primer amplification. Method: immunoSEQ multiplex PCR; TCRdb's copy keeps in-frame clones and lacks some. V, J and clone size were drawn from that table, and D and trimming were deduced from the DNA. The table records tens of thousands of clones, over 75% of them present only once. The receptor's source is a woman aged 55-75 years with COVID-19, enrolled during active disease. Sequences were obtained from peripheral blood.

The CDR3 DNA follows: TGCAGTGCTGATGGGCCAGATACGCAGTATTTT. As protein: CSADGPDTQYF. This chain uses TRBV20-1 with TRBJ2-3; D remains ambiguous. This CDR3 is 11 amino acids long. CDR1 and CDR2 from the germline V gene are DFQATT and SNEGSKA (reference sequence). The V gene lost 5 bases and the J gene lost 4 bases, with 7 bases spanning the gap.